The next 27 T cell receptor beta chains were all read from a single sample in a study of neoadjuvant anti-PD-1 for oral cavity cancer. The sample's time point: after neoadjuvant nivolumab, at surgical resection. The repertoire was sequenced with immunoSEQ multiplex PCR; TCRdb's copy has only in-frame clones and lacks some. The sample consists of some 15,000 clones, over 60% of them appearing once. The sequenced sample was PBMCs, obtained after nivolumab (anti-PD-1) treatment. Receptors originate from a person between 40 and 79 years old with oral cavity squamous cell carcinoma.

The chain couples TRBV28 to TRBJ2-7, with 10 bases matching TRBD1. The trim removed 6 bases at V and 2 bases at J, leaving 7 bases unmatched. Per germline, CDR1 MDHEN and CDR2 SYDVKM. CDR3 size: 15 residues. For the CDR3, the DNA is TGTGCCAGCAGGGACGGACAGGGGGATGCCTACGAGCAGTACTTC. This gives the protein CASRDGQGDAYEQYF.

This chain links TRBV4-1 with TRBJ1-1, with D possibly being TRBD1 (6 bases). The V end was cut by 1 base, the J end by 2 bases, with 14 bases between. The CDR3 spans 16 residues. CDR1 is MGHRA, CDR2 YSYEKL, per germline. The CDR3 region is CASSQGRARGNTEAFF. As DNA, the CDR3 is TGCGCCAGCAGCCAAGGAAGGGCCAGGGGAAACACTGAAGCTTTCTTT.

This chain connects TRBV7-9 to TRBJ2-6; 8 nucleotides agree with TRBD1. CDR1 and CDR2 from the germline V gene are SEHNR and FQNEAQ (reference sequence). The junction had 5 bases not matched to a gene; V was cut back by 1 base and J by 0 bases. CDR3 size: 18 residues. The CDR3 DNA sequence: TGTGCCAGCAGCTTAGGGGCCAGGGGGCCCTCTGGGGCCAACGTCCTGACTTTC. Residues: CASSLGARGPSGANVLTF.

This clone has more than one count but fewer than ten. The rearrangement joins TRBV5-1 to TRBJ1-1; TRBD1 agrees at 8 bases. The junction had 3 bases not matched to a gene; V was cut back by 0 bases and J by 5 bases. The CDR3 is 14 residues long. The germline CDR1 and CDR2 sequences are SGHRS and YFSETQ. CDR3 loop: CASSLDRGNTEAFF. CDR3 in DNA: TGCGCCAGCAGCTTGGACAGGGGGAATACTGAAGCTTTCTTT.

The chain employs TRBV5-1 and TRBJ1-4; D remains unclear. The V end lost 0 bases, the J end lost 7 bases, and 10 bases lay between the germline ends. This CDR3 has 14 amino acids. Germline-derived CDR1 and CDR2 are SGHRS and YFSETQ. The CDR3 protein is CASSLAPTGEKLFF. CDR3 in DNA: TGCGCCAGCAGCTTGGCCCCTACGGGTGAAAAACTGTTTTTT. Supplemented by reference TRBV5-1 and TRBJ1-4, the full variable domain reads KAGVTQTPRYLIKTRGQQVTLSCSPISGHRSVSWYQQTPGQGLQFLFEYFSETQRNKGNFPGRFSGRQFSNSRSEMNVSTLELGDSALYLCASSLAPTGEKLFFGSGTQLSVL.

The J gene is TRBJ1-6, the V gene TRBV25-1, with D uncertain. The CDR3 loop spans 15 amino acids. Germline V gene lookup returns CDR1 MGHDK and CDR2 SYGVNS. V gave up 3 bases and J gave up 6 bases, with 12 bases separating them. CDR3 sequence: CASSESRAGNSPLHF. CDR3 DNA: TGTGCCAGCAGTGAGTCTCGGGCGGGTAATTCACCCCTCCACTTT.

V and J are TRBV5-8 and TRBJ1-4, with TRBD1 as a possible D gene (5 bases). The CDR3 is 15 amino acids. V lost 1 base and J 7 bases, leaving 14 bases between the germline ends. From germline, CDR1 is SGHTS and CDR2 YDEGEE. The CDR3 sequence is CASSLLWQGSEKLFF. CDR3 nucleotide sequence: TGTGCCAGCAGCTTGTTGTGGCAGGGTTCTGAAAAACTGTTTTTT.

The chain is built from TRBV11-2 and TRBJ2-3; TRBD2 matches at 11 bases. In germline, CDR1 is SGHAT, CDR2 FQNNGV. V was pared by 6 bases and J by 6 bases, with 8 bases of the junction left unmatched. This CDR3 is built from 15 residues. CDR3 coding DNA: TGTGCCAGCAGTTTTACTAGCGGGAGTCTGGATACGCAGTATTTT. This codes for CASSFTSGSLDTQYF.

V is TRBV29-1 and J is TRBJ2-5, with D maybe TRBD2 (7 bases). The CDR3 runs to 15 residues. The V gene's germline CDR1 is SQVTM and CDR2 ANQGSEA. V was trimmed by 3 bases and J by 2 bases, leaving 16 bases between them. In DNA, the CDR3 is TGCAGCGTTGACCCTGGGGGGGCCCTACAAGAGACCCAGTACTTC. This gives the protein CSVDPGGALQETQYF.

V usage is TRBV11-2 and J usage is TRBJ2-1; D is ambiguous. The CDR3 loop spans 12 amino acids. Germline V gene lookup returns CDR1 SGHAT and CDR2 FQNNGV. V was clipped by 7 bases and J by 9 bases, with 13 bases between them. As DNA, the CDR3 is TGTGCCAGCAATCAAATGGGGTTTGAGCAGTTCTTC. Encoded protein: CASNQMGFEQFF.

The V gene is TRBV25-1, the J gene TRBJ2-3, with a possible D match to TRBD2 (7 bases). Germline lookup yields CDR1 MGHDK and CDR2 SYGVNS. This CDR3 region has 17 residues. The V end was cut by 1 base, the J end by 2 bases, with 16 bases between. This CDR3 is CASSEFGGRGATDTQYF. For the CDR3, the DNA is TGTGCCAGCAGTGAATTCGGGGGCCGGGGGGCCACAGATACGCAGTATTTT. Supplemented by reference TRBV25-1 and TRBJ2-3, the full variable domain reads EADIYQTPRYLVIGTGKKITLECSQTMGHDKMYWYQQDPGMELHLIHYSYGVNSTEKGDLSSESTVSRIRTEHFPLTLESARPSHTSQYLCASSEFGGRGATDTQYFGPGTRLTVL.

This clone occurred a few times. In nucleotides, the CDR3 is TGCAGTGCTCCCGCCTCCAGCGGCTACACCTTC. It translates to CSAPASSGYTF. The V and J genes are TRBV20-1 and TRBJ1-2; unclear D gene. Per germline, CDR1 DFQATT and CDR2 SNEGSKA (reference sequence). V lost 5 bases to trimming and J lost 8 bases, with 12 bases between them. The CDR3 is 11 amino acids.

With regard to this clone: One end of the junction fails to match germline, which may point to a read error. CDR3 DNA sequence: TGTGCCAGCAGCGCGACAGGCCTCCCCTTC. Amino acid sequence: CASSATGLPF. The V gene is TRBV7-9, the J gene TRBJ1-2; D may be TRBD1 (6 bases). This CDR3 is built from 10 residues. Germline V gene sequence: CDR1 SEHNR, CDR2 FQNEAQ (reference sequence). The entire variable domain, with the rest obtained from reference TRBV7-9 and TRBJ1-2, is as follows: DTGVSQNPRHKITKRGQNVTFRCDPISEHNRLYWYRQTLGQGPEFLTYFQNEAQLEKSRLLSDRFSAERPKGSFSTLEIQRTEQGDSAMYLCASSATGLPFGSGTRLTVV.

This clone was seen once. The chain uses TRBV29-1 and TRBJ2-3; TRBD1 matches 8 bases. The CDR3 totals 15 residues. V trimming: 0 bases; J trimming: 6 bases; junction bases outside the gene matches: 8. Germline CDR1 is SQVTM and CDR2 is ANQGSEA. CDR3 protein: CSVEDQGRGLDTQYF. DNA of the CDR3: TGCAGCGTTGAAGATCAGGGCAGGGGGCTTGATACGCAGTATTTT.

The V and J genes are TRBV11-2 and TRBJ2-5; D is perhaps TRBD2 (6 bases). Germline V lookup: CDR1 SGHAT, CDR2 FQNNGV. This CDR3 is 17 amino acids long. V was clipped by 0 bases and J by 2 bases, with 16 bases between them. The CDR3 spells CASSLESLAGGQETQYF. The DNA for the CDR3 is TGTGCCAGCAGCTTAGAGTCCCTGGCCGGGGGACAAGAGACCCAGTACTTC. Supplemented by reference TRBV11-2 and TRBJ2-5, the full variable domain reads EAGVAQSPRYKIIEKRQSVAFWCNPISGHATLYWYQQILGQGPKLLIQFQNNGVVDDSQLPKDRFSAERLKGVDSTLKIQPAKLEDSAVYLCASSLESLAGGQETQYFGPGTRLLVL.

This clone was observed a handful of times. The rearrangement links TRBV11-3 to TRBJ2-7, with 11 bases identical to TRBD1. There are 13 residues in the CDR3. The V segment lost 5 bases and the J segment 9 bases; nucleotides outside the gene matches: 6. The V gene's germline CDR1 is SGHNT and CDR2 YENEEA. In DNA form, the CDR3 reads TGTGCCAGCAGCACGGGACAGGGGGATGGGCAGTACTTC. Translating gives CASSTGQGDGQYF.

J is TRBJ1-4 and V is TRBV19; the D is unclear. Between the trimmed V and J ends, which lost 5 bases and 5 bases, there was a span of 15 bases. The germline CDR1 and CDR2 sequences are LNHDA and SQIVND (reference sequence). This CDR3 region has 15 residues. CDR3 nucleotides: TGTGCCAGTAGTCCAACGAGGCGGCAGAATGAAAAACTGTTTTTT. Translation: CASSPTRRQNEKLFF.

The V gene is TRBV6-1, the J gene TRBJ1-3; D is unclear. V lost 5 bases, J lost 1 base, and 6 bases lay in between. Germline V gene data show CDR1 as MNHNS and CDR2 as SASEGT. The CDR3 spans 13 residues. The CDR3 reads CASSQESGNTIYF. The CDR3 bases are TGTGCCAGCAGTCAGGAGTCTGGAAACACCATATATTTT.

This clone has a handful of counts. This rearrangement joins TRBV6-5 to TRBJ1-1; possibly TRBD1 for D (5 bases). The CDR3 runs to 15 residues. Germline V gene sequence: CDR1 MNHEY, CDR2 SVGAGI. V lost 0 bases, J lost 2 bases, and 10 bases lay in between. The CDR3 loop is CASSYSARANTEAFF. DNA of the CDR3: TGTGCCAGCAGTTACTCGGCCAGGGCAAACACTGAAGCTTTCTTT.

V and J are TRBV19 and TRBJ2-3, with 9 bases matching TRBD2. With 11 bases clipped from V and 6 bases from J, the junction kept 9 bases outside the gene matches. CDR1 and CDR2 (germline): LNHDA, SQIVND (reference sequence). This CDR3 comprises 13 residues. In DNA form, the CDR3 reads TGTGCCTTCTCCCCTGGACTAGCGGATACGCAGTATTTT. Translating it yields CAFSPGLADTQYF.

The chain links TRBV19 to TRBJ1-2; TRBD1 might be the D (6 bases). CDR3 size: 13 residues. Trimming took 7 bases from V and 8 from J, leaving 17 bases between them. Germline CDR1 and CDR2: LNHDA and SQIVND (reference sequence). This CDR3 is CASTSTRGGGYTF. The CDR3 DNA reads as TGTGCCAGTACCAGTACCCGAGGGGGAGGCTACACCTTC.

The J gene is TRBJ2-3, the V gene TRBV11-3, with TRBD2 identical over 8 bases. The V gene's germline CDR1 is SGHNT and CDR2 YENEEA. J lost 4 bases, V lost 5 bases, and 5 bases had no gene match. The CDR3 is 14 amino acids. CDR3 sequence reads: CASSPSGSADTQYF. Here the CDR3 DNA reads TGTGCCAGCAGCCCAAGCGGGAGCGCAGATACGCAGTATTTT.

The rearrangement joins TRBV28 to TRBJ2-2; a weak D match, TRBD1 (5 bases). From germline, CDR1 is MDHEN and CDR2 SYDVKM. The length of the CDR3 is 14 residues. The V and J ends lost 1 base and 5 bases respectively, with 8 bases between them. This CDR3 reads CASSLSRATGELFF. CDR3 sequence (DNA): TGTGCCAGCAGTTTATCCAGGGCAACCGGGGAGCTGTTTTTT.

In this sample, this clone turned up a few times. This rearrangement joins TRBV6-1 to TRBJ1-1; D is ambiguous. The V end was cut by 2 bases, the J end by 6 bases, with 7 bases between. CDR1 and CDR2 (germline): MNHNS, SASEGT. There are 12 residues in the CDR3. The CDR3 DNA is TGTGCCAGCAGTGAATTGTGGGCTGAAGCTTTCTTT. It codes for CASSELWAEAFF.

The chain employs TRBV6-1 and TRBJ1-2; 9 nucleotides line up with TRBD1. This CDR3 region has 13 residues. Germline-derived CDR1 and CDR2 are MNHNS and SASEGT. J gave up 4 bases and V 6 bases, and 3 bases lay outside the gene matches. Here the CDR3 reads CASRTGGFYGYTF. Here the CDR3 DNA reads TGTGCCAGCAGGACAGGGGGGTTCTATGGCTACACCTTC.

V is TRBV1 and J is TRBJ2-5; the table's D call TRBD2 went unverified against the DNA. TRBV1 is a pseudogene locus. The CDR3 contains 14 residues. CDR3 residues: CTSSPSEREETQYF. In DNA form, the CDR3 reads TGCACCAGCAGCCCGAGTGAGAGGGAAGAGACCCAGTACTTC.

This sequence joins TRBV6-5 and TRBJ2-3; D call uncertain. Trimming cost V 7 bases and J 3 bases, with 11 bases left between them. Germline-derived CDR1 and CDR2 are MNHEY and SVGAGI. This CDR3 contains 13 residues. The CDR3 loop reads CASTAPWTDTQYF. CDR3 bases: TGTGCCAGCACAGCGCCTTGGACAGATACGCAGTATTTT.